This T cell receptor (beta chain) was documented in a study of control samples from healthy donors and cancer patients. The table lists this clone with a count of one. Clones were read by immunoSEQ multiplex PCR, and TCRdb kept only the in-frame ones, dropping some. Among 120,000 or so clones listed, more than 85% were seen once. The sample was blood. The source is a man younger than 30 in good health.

The CDR3 reads CASSPLEVMGETQYF. Written as DNA, the CDR3 is TGTGCCAGCAGCCCCCTGGAGGTGATGGGGGAGACCCAGTACTTC. The V call is TRBV3-1 (or the pseudogene TRBV3-2), the J call TRBJ2-5; D may be TRBD2 (5 bases). The CDR3 has 15 amino acids. V lost 4 bases to trimming and J lost 5 bases, with 17 bases between them. CDR1 and CDR2 (germline): LGHDT, YNNKEL (reference sequence).